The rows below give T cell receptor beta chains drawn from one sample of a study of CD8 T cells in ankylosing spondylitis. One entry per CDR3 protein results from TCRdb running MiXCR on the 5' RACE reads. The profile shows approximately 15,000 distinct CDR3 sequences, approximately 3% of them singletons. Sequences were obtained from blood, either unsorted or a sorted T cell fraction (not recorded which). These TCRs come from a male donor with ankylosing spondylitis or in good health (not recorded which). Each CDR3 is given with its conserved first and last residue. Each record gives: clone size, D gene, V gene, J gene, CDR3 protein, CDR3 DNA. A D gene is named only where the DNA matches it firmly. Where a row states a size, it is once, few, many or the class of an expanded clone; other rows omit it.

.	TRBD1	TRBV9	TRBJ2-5	CASSVSARGPETQYF	TGTGCCAGCAGCGTGTCAGCGAGGGGGCCCGAGACCCAGTACTTC
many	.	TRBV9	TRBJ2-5	CASSAQEGQTQYF	TGTGCCAGCAGCGCCCAGGAGGGGCAGACCCAGTACTTC
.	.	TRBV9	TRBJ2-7	CASSVQGLSYEQYF	TGTGCCAGCAGCGTACAGGGGCTATCCTACGAGCAGTACTTC
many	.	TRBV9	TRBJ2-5	CASSVDQEIQETQYF	TGTGCCAGCAGCGTAGATCAAGAGATTCAAGAGACCCAGTACTTC
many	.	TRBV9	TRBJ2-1	CASSVEPRLTKHNEQFF	TGTGCCAGCAGCGTAGAACCTCGGCTTACCAAACACAATGAGCAGTTCTTC
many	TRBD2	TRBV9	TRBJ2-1	CASSPRLAGVNEQFF	TGTGCCAGCAGCCCCAGACTAGCGGGAGTAAATGAGCAGTTCTTC
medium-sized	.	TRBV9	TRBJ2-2	CASSSMGLTGELFF	TGTGCCAGCAGCTCCATGGGTCTCACCGGGGAGCTGTTTTTT
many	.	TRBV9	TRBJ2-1	CASSVAGPRNNEQFF	TGTGCCAGCAGCGTAGCGGGTCCTCGCAACAATGAGCAGTTCTTC
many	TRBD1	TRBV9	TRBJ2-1	CASSGDRGPYNEQFF	TGTGCCAGCAGCGGTGACAGGGGGCCCTACAATGAGCAGTTCTTC
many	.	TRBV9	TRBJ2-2	CASSVGTITGELFF	TGTGCCAGCAGCGTGGGGACAATCACCGGGGAGCTGTTTTTT
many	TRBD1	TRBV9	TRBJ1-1	CASSPRGRSGTEAFF	TGTGCCAGCAGCCCCAGGGGGCGAAGTGGGACTGAAGCTTTCTTT
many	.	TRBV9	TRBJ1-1	CASNPISGYTEAFF	TGTGCCAGCAACCCCATTTCGGGGTACACTGAAGCTTTCTTT
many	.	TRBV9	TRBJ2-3	CASSKGPVVKDTQYF	TGTGCCAGCAGCAAGGGGCCCGTGGTAAAAGATACGCAGTATTTT
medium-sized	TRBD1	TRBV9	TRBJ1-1	CASSAQGQGFGNTEAFF	TGTGCCAGCAGCGCCCAGGGACAGGGGTTTGGGAACACTGAAGCTTTCTTT
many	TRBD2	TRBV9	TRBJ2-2	CASSVGPGTTNTGELFF	TGTGCCAGCAGCGTAGGACCGGGGACTACCAACACCGGGGAGCTGTTTTTT
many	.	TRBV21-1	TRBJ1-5	CASNGTGDYWNQPQHF	TGTGCCAGCAATGGGACAGGGGACTATTGGAACCAGCCCCAGCATTTT
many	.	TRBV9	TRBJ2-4	CASSVATGPSNIQYF	TGTGCCAGCAGCGTAGCTACGGGACCCAGCAACATTCAGTACTTC
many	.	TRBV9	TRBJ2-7	CASSVGQTNEQYF	TGTGCCAGCAGCGTAGGGCAGACAAACGAGCAGTACTTC
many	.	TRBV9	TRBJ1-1	CASSSKMGVEAFF	TGTGCCAGCAGCTCAAAGATGGGGGTGGAAGCTTTCTTT
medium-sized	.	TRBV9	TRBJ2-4	CASSVDVGGNIQYF	TGTGCCAGCAGCGTAGATGTCGGTGGAAACATTCAGTACTTC
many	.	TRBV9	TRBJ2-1	CASSVDQGRRYNEQFF	TGTGCCAGCAGCGTAGATCAGGGCCGGAGGTACAATGAGCAGTTCTTC
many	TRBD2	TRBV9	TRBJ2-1	CASSVDGGGARNEQFF	TGTGCCAGCAGCGTAGACGGCGGGGGGGCCAGAAATGAGCAGTTCTTC
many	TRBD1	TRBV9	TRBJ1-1	CASSGDSLNTEAFF	TGTGCCAGCAGCGGGGACAGCCTGAACACTGAAGCTTTCTTT
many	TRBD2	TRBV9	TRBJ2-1	CASSVFSGTQYNEQFF	TGTGCCAGCAGCGTCTTTAGCGGGACTCAATACAATGAGCAGTTCTTC
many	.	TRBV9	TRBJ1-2	CASSVDEGINYGYTF	TGTGCCAGCAGCGTAGACGAAGGGATTAACTATGGCTACACCTTC
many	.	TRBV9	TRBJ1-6	CASSASGGFNSPLHF	TGTGCCAGCAGCGCCAGCGGTGGGTTCAATTCACCCCTCCACTTT
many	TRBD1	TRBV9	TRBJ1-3	CASSELPGQALSGNTIYF	TGTGCCAGCAGCGAGCTTCCGGGACAGGCCCTCTCTGGAAACACCATATATTTT
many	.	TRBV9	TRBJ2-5	CASSVESGGSYQETQYF	TGTGCCAGCAGCGTAGAATCGGGGGGCAGTTACCAAGAGACCCAGTACTTC
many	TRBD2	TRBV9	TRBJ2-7	CASSVGLAGLSYEQYF	TGTGCCAGCAGCGTAGGACTAGCGGGGCTCTCCTACGAGCAGTACTTC
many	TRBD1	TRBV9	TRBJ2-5	CASSGTGLEQETQYF	TGTGCCAGCAGCGGGACAGGGCTGGAGCAAGAGACCCAGTACTTC
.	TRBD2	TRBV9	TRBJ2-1	CASTLLAGGSYNEQFF	TGTGCCAGCACCCTACTAGCGGGAGGCTCCTACAATGAGCAGTTCTTC